This T cell receptor beta chain was recorded in a study of esophageal squamous cell carcinoma under preoperative chemotherapy. Study-level information: Both tumor-infiltrating lymphocytes and peripheral blood T cells were profiled. General study findings and limits: Abundant clones tended to shrink rather than expand after paclitaxel-nedaplatin.

CDR1 is SGHVS, CDR2 FNYEAQ, per germline. CDR3 length: 18 amino acids. In the case of this clonotype: Its antigen is still unknown.

TCRdb re-analysed the PCR reads in MiXCR, keeping a single row per CDR3 protein. The top ten hold approximately 23% of the sample, which has about 32,000 distinct CDR3 sequences, around 50% seen once. Time point described: after preoperative PTX-NDP chemotherapy. The origin of this receptor is a human donor with esophageal squamous cell carcinoma. The donor label of this sample is uncertain. The sample here was taken from a patient given preoperative chemotherapy. The rearrangement joins TRBV7-6 to TRBJ2-3, with 8 bases that match TRBD2. Matching the DNA end better, TRBJ2-7 makes the J call doubtful. The CDR3 DNA is TGTGCCAGCAGCTTAGGGGGGGCGGGGGGCCGAGACACAGATACGCAGTACTTC. It is translated as CASSLGGAGGRDTDTQYF.